The sequence of this T cell receptor beta chain was determined in a study of blood T cell repertoires in COVID-19. At the level of the study: COVID-19 samples collected from the United States, Italy and Spain covered acute and convalescent phases. The analysed material was cDNA or gDNA that came from T cells, B-cell-depleted T cells, or PBMCs.

The CDR3 runs to 14 residues. The ends were cut back, 2 bases at V and 4 bases at J, with 11 bases in the middle. Germline CDR1 reads SGHDN; CDR2 reads FVKESK. In the authors' workflow: Amplification of reference gene primers was used by the study to estimate nucleated cell counts. TCRdb's copy holds only in-frame clones and misses some; the assay was immunoSEQ multiplex PCR. For V, J and clone size, that table is used; D and trimming come from the DNA. This table has roughly 220,000 clones, more than 75% appearing once. The age range of participants was 18 to 89 years, with residence in about two dozen US areas. This clone has a handful of counts.

The chain recombines TRBV14 with TRBJ1-1; D is unresolved. The sequenced sample was PBMCs or T cells enriched from blood (not recorded which). This sequence was found in a man between 25 and 39 years old with acute COVID-19. CDR3 in amino acids: CASSQKGGFTEAFF. CDR3 sequence (DNA): TGTGCCAGCAGCCAAAAGGGAGGGTTCACTGAAGCTTTCTTT.